Below are 10 T cell receptor beta chains sequenced from a single sample in a study of a mutant IDH1 vaccine in newly diagnosed glioma. These TCRs are of unknown antigen specificity. Time point reported: week 35, safety follow-up. The investigators gave 300 ug of mutant IDH1 20-mer peptide in each vaccine dose, together with topical imiquimod. Clones were sequenced by immunoSEQ multiplex PCR, and TCRdb holds only the in-frame ones, with some missing. The data contain 45,000 or so clones, about 76% of them singletons. The sample here was PBMCs, taken from a glioma patient whose treatment included an IDH1 peptide vaccine. The source of these receptors is a middle-aged woman with glioma. Some clones in this sample may be carry-over from other donors' samples.

The chain uses TRBV7-9 and TRBJ2-7; the match to TRBD2 covers 7 bases. CDR1 and CDR2 from the germline V gene are SEHNR and FQNEAQ (reference sequence). Germline trimming cut 5 bases from V and 5 bases from J; bases unmatched to any gene: 15. The length of the CDR3 is 16 residues. For the CDR3, the DNA is TGTGCCAGCAGCCCAACGCAAGGCAGGGCGGGGGACGAGCAGTACTTC. Protein product: CASSPTQGRAGDEQYF.

The chain links TRBV5-1 to TRBJ2-7, with D possibly being TRBD1 (5 bases). V lost 0 bases and J lost 6, with 13 bases in between. The CDR3 covers 14 residues. Germline assignment: CDR1 SGHRS and CDR2 YFSETQ. The DNA of the CDR3 is TGCGCCAGCAGCTTGGCAGGGCAGACTGGCGAGCAGTACTTC. Residues: CASSLAGQTGEQYF.

This chain links TRBV27 with TRBJ2-7; D is possibly TRBD1 or TRBD2 (5 bases each). The CDR3 has 13 amino acids. Germline CDR1 MNHEY, CDR2 SMNVEV (reference sequence). Trimming removed 3 bases from V and 3 bases from J, with 9 bases in between. For the CDR3, the DNA is TGTGCCAGCAGTTTGGGGGTGGGCTACGAGCAGTACTTC. Translating gives CASSLGVGYEQYF.

The chain couples TRBV6-5 to TRBJ1-5, with D hard to call. Trimming took off 6 bases at V and 5 bases at J, with 8 bases between the two ends. The CDR3 has 12 residues. The germline CDR1 and CDR2 sequences are MNHEY and SVGAGI. This CDR3 reads CASSPGDQPQHF. The CDR3, as DNA: TGTGCCAGCAGCCCCGGCGATCAGCCCCAGCATTTT.

Comments on this clone: The junction departs from the called germline gene at one end, perhaps through a read error. The V and J genes are TRBV15 and TRBJ1-3; D remains ambiguous. This CDR3 has 13 amino acids. The germline V gene has CDR1 LNHNV and CDR2 YYDKDF (reference sequence). In DNA, the CDR3 is TGTGCCACCAGCAGAGCGACGGGAACCACCATATATTTT. Translated: CATSRATGTTIYF.

The chain uses TRBV5-4 and TRBJ2-7; perhaps TRBD1 as D (5 bases). V was trimmed by 4 bases and J by 4 bases, leaving 12 bases between them. CDR3 length: 13 residues. In germline, CDR1 is SGHNT, CDR2 YYREEE (reference sequence). CDR3 nucleotide sequence: TGTGCCAGCAGCCAGGGAAGGGGTTACGAGCAGTACTTC. Its translation is CASSQGRGYEQYF.

J is TRBJ1-2 and V is TRBV12-5; D possibly corresponds to TRBD1 (6 bases). Per germline, CDR1 LGHNT and CDR2 FRNRAP. The CDR3 consists of 14 residues. V lost 1 base and J lost 4, with 10 bases in between. CDR3 coding DNA: TGTGCTAGTGGTTTGGGGACAGCGAGCTATGGCTACACCTTC. It encodes CASGLGTASYGYTF. Drawing the rest from reference TRBV12-5 and TRBJ1-2, the complete variable domain is DARVTQTPRHKVTEMGQEVTMRCQPILGHNTVFWYRQTMMQGLELLAYFRNRAPLDDSGMPKDRFSAEMPDATLATLKIQPSEPRDSAVYFCASGLGTASYGYTFGSGTRLTVV.

The sample holds one count of this clone. This rearrangement joins TRBV28 to TRBJ1-1; TRBD1 matches at 8 bases. This CDR3 region has 12 residues. The ends lost 10 bases at V and 6 bases at J; junction bases unmatched: 7. Germline lookup yields CDR1 MDHEN and CDR2 SYDVKM. CDR3 in DNA: TGTGCCACGAGGACAGGGCTCCCTGAAGCTTTCTTT. Amino acids: CATRTGLPEAFF.

The rearrangement uses TRBV4-3 and TRBJ1-1; unclear D gene. Germline values: CDR1 LGHNA, CDR2 YSLEER. The CDR3 is 16 residues long. Trimming stripped 4 bases from V and 1 base from J, with 16 bases between. CDR3 nucleotide sequence: TGCGCCAGCAGCCCTACCCTCACAGTGAGGAACACTGAAGCTTTCTTT. Protein: CASSPTLTVRNTEAFF.

V gene TRBV7-6 combines with J gene TRBJ1-4, with 8 bases aligning to TRBD1. V trimming: 6 bases; J trimming: 8 bases; junction bases outside the gene matches: 11. The CDR3 runs to 15 residues. Germline CDR1 and CDR2: SGHVS and FNYEAQ. The CDR3 DNA reads TGTGCCAGCAGACCCCGGGGGGCAGGGGGCGAAAAACTGTTTTTT. Translation gives CASRPRGAGGEKLFF.